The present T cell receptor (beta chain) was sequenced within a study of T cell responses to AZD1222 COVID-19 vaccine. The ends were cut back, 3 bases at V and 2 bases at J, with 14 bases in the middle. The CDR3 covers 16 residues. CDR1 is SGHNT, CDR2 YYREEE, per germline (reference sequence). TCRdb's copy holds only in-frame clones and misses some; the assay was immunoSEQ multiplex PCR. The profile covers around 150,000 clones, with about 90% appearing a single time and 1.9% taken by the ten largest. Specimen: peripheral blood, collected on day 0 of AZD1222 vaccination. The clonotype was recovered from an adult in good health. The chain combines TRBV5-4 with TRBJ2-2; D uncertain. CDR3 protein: CASSWANLRNTGELFF. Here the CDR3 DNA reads TGTGCCAGCAGCTGGGCCAACCTAAGAAACACCGGGGAGCTGTTTTTT.